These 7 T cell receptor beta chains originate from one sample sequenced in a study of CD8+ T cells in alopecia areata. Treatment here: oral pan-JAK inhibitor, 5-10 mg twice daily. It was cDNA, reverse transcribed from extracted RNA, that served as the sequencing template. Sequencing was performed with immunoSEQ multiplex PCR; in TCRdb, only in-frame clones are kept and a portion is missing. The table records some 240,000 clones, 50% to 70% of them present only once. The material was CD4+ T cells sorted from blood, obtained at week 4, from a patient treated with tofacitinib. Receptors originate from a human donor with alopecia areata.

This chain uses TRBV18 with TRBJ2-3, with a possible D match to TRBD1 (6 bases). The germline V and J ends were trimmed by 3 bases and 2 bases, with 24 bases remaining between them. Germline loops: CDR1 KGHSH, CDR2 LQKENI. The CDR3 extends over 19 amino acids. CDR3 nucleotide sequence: TGTGCCAGCTCACCCCAACGACGAAGACAGGCGTCGACCACAGATACGCAGTATTTT. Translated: CASSPQRRRQASTTDTQYF.

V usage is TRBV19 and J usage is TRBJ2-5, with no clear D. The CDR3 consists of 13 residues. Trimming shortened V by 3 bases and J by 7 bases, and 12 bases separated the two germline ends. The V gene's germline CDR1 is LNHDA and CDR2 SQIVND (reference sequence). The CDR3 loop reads CASSIQTTGTQYF. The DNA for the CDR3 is TGTGCCAGTAGTATCCAGACAACGGGGACCCAGTACTTC.

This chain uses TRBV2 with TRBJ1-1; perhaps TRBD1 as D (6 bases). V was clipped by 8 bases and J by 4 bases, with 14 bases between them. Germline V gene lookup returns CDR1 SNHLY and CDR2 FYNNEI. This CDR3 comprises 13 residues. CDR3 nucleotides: TGTGCCAGCGCACAACAGGGCTTCACTGAAGCTTTCTTT. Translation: CASAQQGFTEAFF.

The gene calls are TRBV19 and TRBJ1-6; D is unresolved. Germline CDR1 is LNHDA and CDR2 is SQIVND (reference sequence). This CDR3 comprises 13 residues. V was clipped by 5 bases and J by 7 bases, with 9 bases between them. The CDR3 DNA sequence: TGTGCCAGTAGTTCCCAGAAGAATTCACCCCTCCACTTT. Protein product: CASSSQKNSPLHF.

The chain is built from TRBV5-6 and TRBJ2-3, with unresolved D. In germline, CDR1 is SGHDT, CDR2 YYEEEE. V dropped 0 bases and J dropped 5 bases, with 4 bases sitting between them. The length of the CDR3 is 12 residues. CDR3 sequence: CASSLVGDTQYF. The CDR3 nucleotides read TGTGCCAGCAGCTTGGTGGGAGATACGCAGTATTTT. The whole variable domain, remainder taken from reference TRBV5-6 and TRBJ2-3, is DAGVTQSPTHLIKTRGQQVTLRCSPKSGHDTVSWYQQALGQGPQFIFQYYEEEERQRGNFPDRFSGHQFPNYSSELNVNALLLGDSALYLCASSLVGDTQYFGPGTRLTVL.

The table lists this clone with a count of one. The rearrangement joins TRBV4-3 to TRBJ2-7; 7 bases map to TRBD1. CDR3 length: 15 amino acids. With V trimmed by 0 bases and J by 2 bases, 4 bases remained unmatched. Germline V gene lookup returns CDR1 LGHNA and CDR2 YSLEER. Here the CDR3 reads CASSQEQGPPYEQYF. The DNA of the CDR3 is TGCGCCAGCAGCCAAGAACAGGGGCCCCCCTACGAGCAGTACTTC.

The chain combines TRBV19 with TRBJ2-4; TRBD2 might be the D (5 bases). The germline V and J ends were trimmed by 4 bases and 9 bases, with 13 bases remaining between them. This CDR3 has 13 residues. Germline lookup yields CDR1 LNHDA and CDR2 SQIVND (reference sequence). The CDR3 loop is CASSTLPTSIQYF. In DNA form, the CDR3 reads TGTGCCAGTAGTACCCTGCCAACTAGCATTCAGTACTTC. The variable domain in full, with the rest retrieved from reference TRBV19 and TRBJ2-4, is DGGITQSPKYLFRKEGQNVTLSCEQNLNHDAMYWYRQDPGQGLRLIYYSQIVNDFQKGDIAEGYSVSREKKESFPLTVTSAQKNPTAFYLCASSTLPTSIQYFGAGTRLSVL.